The rows below give T cell receptor beta chains drawn from one sample of a study of neurological immune-mediated disorders. TCRdb redid the calling of the 5' RACE reads with MiXCR, one entry per CDR3 protein. The sample yields approximately 31,000 distinct CDR3 sequences, approximately 4.3% seen once. Sequenced material: PBMCs. Every receptor here comes from a man between 18 and 29 years old in good health. Each CDR3 is given with its conserved first and last residue. The D gene is left open where the match is weak. Some rows have no size entry. The others give once, few or many, or a class for an expanded clone.

d_call: TRBD1; clone_size: many; v_call: TRBV4-1; j_call: TRBJ1-2; cdr3_nt: TGCGCCAGCAGCCAAGCCGGACAGGACCTTGGGTATGGCTACACCTTC; cdr3_aa: CASSQAGQDLGYGYTF
d_call: NA; clone_size: NA; v_call: TRBV30; j_call: TRBJ1-1; cdr3_nt: TGTGCCTGGAGCGACTCCATTTTGAACACTGAAGCTTTCTTT; cdr3_aa: CAWSDSILNTEAFF
d_call: NA; clone_size: NA; v_call: TRBV6-2/TRBV6-3; j_call: TRBJ2-1; cdr3_nt: TGTGCCAGCAGTTACACGAGCAATGAGCAGTTCTTC; cdr3_aa: CASSYTSNEQFF
d_call: TRBD1; clone_size: many; v_call: TRBV2; j_call: TRBJ1-5; cdr3_nt: TGTGCCAGCAGTGTAGACAGGGACGGTCAGCCCCAGCATTTT; cdr3_aa: CASSVDRDGQPQHF
d_call: TRBD2; clone_size: many; v_call: TRBV5-1; j_call: TRBJ2-5; cdr3_nt: TGCGCCAGCAGACCGGGACTAGCAGGCGAGACCCAGTACTTC; cdr3_aa: CASRPGLAGETQYF
d_call: TRBD2; clone_size: medium-sized; v_call: TRBV20-1; j_call: TRBJ2-5; cdr3_nt: TGCAGTGCGGTGACTAGCGGGGGGTCACAAGAGACCCAGTACTTC; cdr3_aa: CSAVTSGGSQETQYF
d_call: NA; clone_size: many; v_call: TRBV20-1; j_call: TRBJ1-1; cdr3_nt: TGCAGTGCTGATATGGGGACACTCGCTGAAGCTTTCTTT; cdr3_aa: CSADMGTLAEAFF
d_call: NA; clone_size: many; v_call: TRBV5-1; j_call: TRBJ1-4; cdr3_nt: TGCGCCAGCAGCTTACTCGGGACGTCGGAAAAACTGTTTTTT; cdr3_aa: CASSLLGTSEKLFF
d_call: NA; clone_size: many; v_call: TRBV5-1; j_call: TRBJ2-7; cdr3_nt: TGCGCCAGCAGCTTTGGACAAGACGAGCAGTACTTC; cdr3_aa: CASSFGQDEQYF
d_call: NA; clone_size: many; v_call: TRBV12-3/TRBV12-4; j_call: TRBJ1-2; cdr3_nt: TGTGCCAGCACCACAGGGATTGGCGGCTACACCTTC; cdr3_aa: CASTTGIGGYTF
d_call: TRBD1; clone_size: many; v_call: TRBV20-1; j_call: TRBJ1-2; cdr3_nt: TGCAGTGCTTATCCGACAGGGCGCCCCTATGGCTACACCTTC; cdr3_aa: CSAYPTGRPYGYTF
d_call: NA; clone_size: many; v_call: TRBV12-3/TRBV12-4; j_call: TRBJ1-6; cdr3_nt: TGTGCCAGCAGTGCACAGAACTATAATTCACCCCTCCACTTT; cdr3_aa: CASSAQNYNSPLHF
d_call: NA; clone_size: many; v_call: TRBV7-9; j_call: TRBJ2-5; cdr3_nt: TGTGCCAGCAGCCCCGATGTTTCTACCGCGAAGACCCAGTACTTC; cdr3_aa: CASSPDVSTAKTQYF
d_call: NA; clone_size: few; v_call: TRBV15; j_call: TRBJ2-2; cdr3_nt: TGTGCCACCAGCAGAGGCGTGAGACAGGACGGCACCGGGGAGCTGTTTTTT; cdr3_aa: CATSRGVRQDGTGELFF
d_call: TRBD1; clone_size: many; v_call: TRBV5-1; j_call: TRBJ1-2; cdr3_nt: TGCGCCAGCAGCCAACAGGGGGCGGATGGCTACACCTTC; cdr3_aa: CASSQQGADGYTF
d_call: TRBD2; clone_size: many; v_call: TRBV3-1; j_call: TRBJ2-1; cdr3_nt: TGTGCCAGCAGCCAAGCTGGAATAGCGGGGGAATACAATGAGCAGTTCTTC; cdr3_aa: CASSQAGIAGEYNEQFF
d_call: NA; clone_size: many; v_call: TRBV7-3; j_call: TRBJ2-1; cdr3_nt: TGTGCCAGCAGCTTTGGGACTCTCTATGAGCAGTTCTTC; cdr3_aa: CASSFGTLYEQFF
d_call: NA; clone_size: many; v_call: TRBV20-1; j_call: TRBJ2-5; cdr3_nt: TGCAGTGCTAGAGATGGTCTAGCGATAGAGACCCAGTACTTC; cdr3_aa: CSARDGLAIETQYF
d_call: TRBD1; clone_size: many; v_call: TRBV5-1; j_call: TRBJ2-7; cdr3_nt: TGCGCCAGCAGCGGGGGACAGGGGTACGACGAGCAGTACTTC; cdr3_aa: CASSGGQGYDEQYF
d_call: NA; clone_size: many; v_call: TRBV2; j_call: TRBJ2-3; cdr3_nt: TGTGCCAGCACGAGGGCTACTAGCACAGATACGCAGTATTTT; cdr3_aa: CASTRATSTDTQYF
d_call: NA; clone_size: many; v_call: TRBV4-1; j_call: TRBJ2-7; cdr3_nt: TGCGCCAGCAGCCAAGGACAGATCTACGAGCAGTACTTC; cdr3_aa: CASSQGQIYEQYF
d_call: NA; clone_size: many; v_call: TRBV6-5; j_call: TRBJ1-2; cdr3_nt: TGTGCCAGCAGTTTTGTTTCCAGGGCGAAGGGTGGCTACACCTTC; cdr3_aa: CASSFVSRAKGGYTF
d_call: NA; clone_size: many; v_call: TRBV7-9; j_call: TRBJ1-2; cdr3_nt: TGTGCCAGCAGCTTAGCGACAGACTATGGCTACACCTTC; cdr3_aa: CASSLATDYGYTF
d_call: NA; clone_size: many; v_call: TRBV20-1; j_call: TRBJ2-5; cdr3_nt: TGCAGTGCTAGAGGGGTGGGGAAAGAGACCCAGTACTTC; cdr3_aa: CSARGVGKETQYF
d_call: TRBD1; clone_size: many; v_call: TRBV6-5; j_call: TRBJ1-6; cdr3_nt: TGTGCCAGCAGTGCCCGGGACAGGGGTAGTTCACCCCTCCACTTT; cdr3_aa: CASSARDRGSSPLHF
d_call: NA; clone_size: many; v_call: TRBV13; j_call: TRBJ2-5; cdr3_nt: TGTGCCAGCAGCTTTAGGGATAACCCCCAAGAGACCCAGTACTTC; cdr3_aa: CASSFRDNPQETQYF
d_call: NA; clone_size: many; v_call: TRBV5-6; j_call: TRBJ2-1; cdr3_nt: TGTGCCAGCAGCTTTGGCGGGGAGGATGAGCAGTTCTTC; cdr3_aa: CASSFGGEDEQFF
d_call: NA; clone_size: many; v_call: TRBV29-1; j_call: TRBJ2-7; cdr3_nt: TGCAGCGTTGCAAGGCAGGGGGGATACGAGCAGTACTTC; cdr3_aa: CSVARQGGYEQYF
d_call: NA; clone_size: many; v_call: TRBV10-3; j_call: TRBJ2-7; cdr3_nt: TGTGCCATCAGTGAGAGGACCTACGAGCAGTACTTC; cdr3_aa: CAISERTYEQYF
d_call: NA; clone_size: many; v_call: TRBV6-5; j_call: TRBJ1-1; cdr3_nt: TGTGCCAGCACCAACCAAAACACTGAAGCTTTCTTT; cdr3_aa: CASTNQNTEAFF
d_call: NA; clone_size: NA; v_call: TRBV4-3; j_call: TRBJ1-2; cdr3_nt: TGCGCCAGCAGCCAAGAGGACAGAAACTATGGCTACACCTTC; cdr3_aa: CASSQEDRNYGYTF
d_call: NA; clone_size: few; v_call: TRBV7-8; j_call: TRBJ1-5; cdr3_nt: TGTGCCAGCAGTCCACGGCGCGATCAGCCCCAGCATTTT; cdr3_aa: CASSPRRDQPQHF
d_call: TRBD1; clone_size: many; v_call: TRBV5-1; j_call: TRBJ1-6; cdr3_nt: TGCGCCAGCAGGGGACAGGGAGATTCACCCCTCCACTTT; cdr3_aa: CASRGQGDSPLHF
d_call: NA; clone_size: many; v_call: TRBV15; j_call: TRBJ1-6; cdr3_nt: TGTGCCACCAGCTTCACCAATTCACCCCTCCACTTT; cdr3_aa: CATSFTNSPLHF
d_call: TRBD1; clone_size: many; v_call: TRBV28; j_call: TRBJ1-1; cdr3_nt: TGTGCCAGCAGTGACCAGGGGGCGGGAGACACTGAAGCTTTCTTT; cdr3_aa: CASSDQGAGDTEAFF
d_call: NA; clone_size: many; v_call: TRBV6-6; j_call: TRBJ1-2; cdr3_nt: TGTGCCAGCAGTTACTCGAGAGGTTACAGGTTAAACTATGGCTACACCTTC; cdr3_aa: CASSYSRGYRLNYGYTF
d_call: TRBD2; clone_size: many; v_call: TRBV10-3; j_call: TRBJ2-1; cdr3_nt: TGTGCCATCAGACGAGCGGGGGGGAGACTCTTTGAGCAGTTCTTC; cdr3_aa: CAIRRAGGRLFEQFF
d_call: NA; clone_size: many; v_call: TRBV29-1; j_call: TRBJ2-5; cdr3_nt: TGCAGCGCCCTGTCGGCACCCCAAGAGACCCAGTACTTC; cdr3_aa: CSALSAPQETQYF
d_call: NA; clone_size: many; v_call: TRBV20-1; j_call: TRBJ1-2; cdr3_nt: TGCAGTGCCGGCGCAGGGGCTAAAGGCTACACCTTC; cdr3_aa: CSAGAGAKGYTF
d_call: NA; clone_size: many; v_call: TRBV6-5; j_call: TRBJ2-4; cdr3_nt: TGTGCCAGCAGTTACGACACCGGGGCAGCCAAAAACATTCAGTACTTC; cdr3_aa: CASSYDTGAAKNIQYF
d_call: NA; clone_size: many; v_call: TRBV9; j_call: TRBJ1-5; cdr3_nt: TGTGCCAGCAGCGTAGGTCTGTGGGATCAGCCCCAGCATTTT; cdr3_aa: CASSVGLWDQPQHF
d_call: NA; clone_size: many; v_call: TRBV20-1; j_call: TRBJ1-5; cdr3_nt: TGCAGTGCTCTGTTCGGGGTAGGCAATCAGCCCCAGCATTTT; cdr3_aa: CSALFGVGNQPQHF
d_call: NA; clone_size: many; v_call: TRBV18; j_call: TRBJ2-2; cdr3_nt: TGTGCCAGCCAGAGCACCGGGGAGCTGTTTTTT; cdr3_aa: CASQSTGELFF
d_call: NA; clone_size: many; v_call: TRBV7-2; j_call: TRBJ2-7; cdr3_nt: TGTGCCAGCAGCTTAAAGCGTGGAGGGGACTACGAGCAGTACTTC; cdr3_aa: CASSLKRGGDYEQYF
d_call: NA; clone_size: many; v_call: TRBV5-1; j_call: TRBJ1-1; cdr3_nt: TGCGCCAGCAGCGCTGACATGGACACTGAAGCTTTCTTT; cdr3_aa: CASSADMDTEAFF
d_call: NA; clone_size: few; v_call: TRBV9; j_call: TRBJ2-1; cdr3_nt: TGTGCCAGCAGCGTAGTTGGGGACGAGCAGTTCTTC; cdr3_aa: CASSVVGDEQFF
d_call: TRBD1; clone_size: many; v_call: TRBV5-1; j_call: TRBJ1-1; cdr3_nt: TGCGCCAGCAGCTCAACAGGGGTATCGGGCACTGAAGCTTTCTTT; cdr3_aa: CASSSTGVSGTEAFF
d_call: NA; clone_size: many; v_call: TRBV10-2; j_call: TRBJ2-3; cdr3_nt: TGCGCCAGCAGTGATCAAAGCACAGATACGCAGTATTTT; cdr3_aa: CASSDQSTDTQYF
d_call: NA; clone_size: many; v_call: TRBV7-2; j_call: TRBJ1-6; cdr3_nt: TGTGCCAGCAGCTCCCTCGGCCGTTCACCCCTCCACTTT; cdr3_aa: CASSSLGRSPLHF
d_call: TRBD2; clone_size: many; v_call: TRBV5-1; j_call: TRBJ2-2; cdr3_nt: TGCGCCAGCAGCCCCCGCTGGGGGGGGACGGACACCGGGGAGCTGTTTTTT; cdr3_aa: CASSPRWGGTDTGELFF